This T cell receptor beta chain was captured by sequencing in a study of CD8 T cells in Susac syndrome. This CDR3 comprises 11 residues. Per the germline V gene, CDR1 is MGHDK and CDR2 is SYGVNS. Points on this clonotype: One end of the junction varies from germline; a read error may be responsible.

An amount of RNA that ranged from roughly 0.45 to 1 ug was reverse transcribed with random hexamers. TCRdb re-called the immunoSEQ multiplex PCR reads with MiXCR, one entry per CDR3 protein. The data hold 200,000 to 250,000 distinct CDR3 sequences, with roughly 94% observed a single time. Sample: CD4+ T cells from PBMCs. This sequence was found in a human donor with multiple sclerosis. J is TRBJ1-2 and V is TRBV25-1, with no clear D. CDR3 nucleotide sequence: TGTGCCAGCAGTGAATCTTGGGGAATCGCCTTC. This translates into CASSESWGIAF.